Shown below are 3 T cell receptor beta chains from a single sample sequenced in a study of blood T cells in healthy people across ages. A second roughly 7 to 11 cycle PCR used barcoded and J-beta primers. In TCRdb, the 5' RACE reads were re-called with MiXCR into one record per CDR3 protein. The repertoire consists of over 1,500,000 distinct CDR3 sequences, with roughly two fifths occurring once and the leading ten covering roughly 23%. Sequences were obtained from blood. These receptors were taken from a human donor in good health.

The chain has TRBV7-2 and TRBJ2-7; a weak D match, TRBD1 (6 bases). The length of the CDR3 is 15 residues. V lost 3 bases, J lost 3 bases, and 15 bases lay in between. Germline V gene lookup returns CDR1 SGHTA and CDR2 FQGNSA. CDR3 nucleotide sequence: TGTGCCAGCAGCTTCGGAGTGGGGGCGGGCTACGAGCAGTACTTC. This encodes CASSFGVGAGYEQYF.

J is TRBJ1-2 and V is TRBV4-3; possible D gene TRBD1, 5 bases. Per the germline V gene, CDR1 is LGHNA and CDR2 is YSLEER. This CDR3 is 15 amino acids long. V lost 0 bases and J lost 6, with 14 bases in between. DNA for the CDR3: TGCGCCAGCAGCCAAGATTGGGGGGGTGGCAATGGCTACACCTTC. It encodes CASSQDWGGGNGYTF.

This clonotype turned up a few times. The chain recombines TRBV7-9 with TRBJ2-5, with 12 positions matching TRBD1. The CDR3 runs 17 residues. The junction had 9 bases not matched to a gene; V was cut back by 2 bases and J by 5 bases. Germline V gene sequence: CDR1 SEHNR, CDR2 FQNEAQ (reference sequence). CDR3 in amino acids: CASSLYGTGGSLETQYF. CDR3 bases: TGTGCCAGCAGCTTATATGGGACAGGGGGCTCTTTGGAGACCCAGTACTTC.